A single sample is the source of the 12 T cell receptor beta chains below, sequenced in a study of response to subunit inactivated influenza vaccine. One entry per CDR3 protein, called by TCRdb with MiXCR from the RT-PCR reads. The table lists approximately 680,000 distinct CDR3 sequences, around 16% of them singletons. The sequences come from PBMCs from blood, collected 11 to 12 days after vaccination. These receptors were collected from a man aged 45 to 65 who received an inactivated influenza vaccine.

A few counts support this clonotype. The J gene is TRBJ2-1, the V gene TRBV4-3, with D unresolved. V was trimmed by 2 bases and J by 0 bases, leaving 11 bases between them. The CDR3 is 16 residues long. Germline-derived CDR1 and CDR2 are LGHNA and YSLEER. CDR3 nucleotides: TGCGCCAGCAGCCAAATCTGGAAAATCTCCTACAATGAGCAGTTCTTC. Translation: CASSQIWKISYNEQFF.

In its sample, this clonotype was seen a few times. V usage is TRBV3-1 and J usage is TRBJ1-2; D not certain. The CDR3 has 13 amino acids. In germline, CDR1 is LGHDT, CDR2 YNNKEL (reference sequence). The germline V and J ends were trimmed by 2 bases and 6 bases, with 10 bases remaining between them. CDR3 bases: TGTGCCAGCAGCCAACAGTTGTCGGATGGCTACACCTTC. It codes for CASSQQLSDGYTF. The complete variable domain, with remaining parts taken from reference TRBV3-1 and TRBJ1-2, reads DTAVSQTPKYLVTQMGNDKSIKCEQNLGHDTMYWYKQDSKKFLKIMFSYNNKELIINETVPNRFSPKSPDKAHLNLHINSLELGDSAVYFCASSQQLSDGYTFGSGTRLTVV.

This clonotype was recorded a few times. The genes are TRBV7-8 and TRBJ2-4; TRBD1 aligns across 7 bases. In germline, CDR1 is SGHVS, CDR2 FQNEAQ. The junction had 4 bases not matched to a gene; V was cut back by 7 bases and J by 7 bases. The CDR3 runs to 12 residues. CDR3 DNA sequence: TGTGCCAGCACCGACAGGGTTAACATTCAGTACTTC. Translated: CASTDRVNIQYF.

This clonotype has only a few counts. This chain joins TRBV11-2 and TRBJ1-2; no clear D gene. Germline V lookup: CDR1 SGHAT, CDR2 FQNNGV. The CDR3 has 14 amino acids. Trimming cost V 0 bases and J 10 bases, with 15 bases left between them. The CDR3 loop reads CASSLDPQRADYTF. In nucleotides, the CDR3 is TGTGCCAGCAGCTTAGATCCCCAGAGGGCGGACTACACCTTC.

This clonotype showed up just a few times. The chain is built from TRBV27 and TRBJ2-2; TRBD1 matches at 12 bases. Germline values: CDR1 MNHEY, CDR2 SMNVEV (reference sequence). The CDR3 spans 19 residues. V shed 4 bases, J shed 3 bases, and the junction held 12 bases outside the gene matches. The CDR3 region is CASSWATGQGARDTGELFF. CDR3 nucleotides: TGTGCCAGCAGTTGGGCCACGGGACAGGGGGCGCGGGACACCGGGGAGCTGTTTTTT.

CDR3 nucleotide sequence: TGTGCCAGCAGTTTATCGGGCCCTAGCCTTCAAGAGACCCAGTACTTC. Its protein product is CASSLSGPSLQETQYF. This chain joins TRBV27 and TRBJ2-5; perhaps TRBD2 as D (5 bases). The CDR3 has 16 residues. V was trimmed by 0 bases and J by 2 bases, leaving 13 bases between them. Germline-derived CDR1 and CDR2 are MNHEY and SMNVEV (reference sequence).

V is TRBV6-2 or TRBV6-3 and J is TRBJ2-7; no reliable D call. Germline CDR1 reads MNHEY; CDR2 reads SVGEGT. Trimming removed 2 bases from V and 0 bases from J, with 14 bases in between. The CDR3 is 16 residues long. As DNA, the CDR3 is TGTGCCAGCAGTTACAACGGCCGCAGGAGCTCCTACGAGCAGTACTTC. This sequence encodes CASSYNGRRSSYEQYF.

This clonotype was picked up many times. The rearrangement joins TRBV6-5 to TRBJ2-3; no reliable D call. CDR3 length: 17 residues. V lost 0 bases, J lost 1 base, and 14 bases lay in between. Germline-derived CDR1 and CDR2 are MNHEY and SVGAGI. The DNA of the CDR3 is TGTGCCAGCAGTTACTCGAGTATCGGGCAGGGCACAGATACGCAGTATTTT. This sequence encodes CASSYSSIGQGTDTQYF.

The chain joins TRBV5-1 to TRBJ2-5; 7 nucleotides align to TRBD1. Germline V gene data show CDR1 as SGHRS and CDR2 as YFSETQ. The trim removed 7 bases at V and 4 bases at J, leaving 4 bases unmatched. This CDR3 has 12 residues. Here the CDR3 DNA reads TGCGCCAGCCAGGGGGTCGGAGAGACCCAGTACTTC. Amino acid sequence: CASQGVGETQYF.

V gene TRBV7-9 combines with J gene TRBJ2-1; D remains unclear. There are 13 residues in the CDR3. V lost 7 bases to trimming and J lost 4 bases, with 11 bases between them. CDR1 is SEHNR and CDR2 is FQNEAQ in the germline V gene (reference sequence). The CDR3 DNA reads as TGTGCCAGCACCGGAAAGGGTTACAATGAGCAGTTCTTC. It is translated as CASTGKGYNEQFF.

This clonotype appeared many times. The chain links TRBV29-1 to TRBJ2-5, with 8 bases identical to TRBD2. Germline assignment: CDR1 SQVTM and CDR2 ANQGSEA. The junction had 9 bases not matched to a gene; V was cut back by 7 bases and J by 2 bases. This CDR3 spans 14 amino acids. The chain's CDR3 is CSAGGAVPQETQYF. CDR3 DNA sequence: TGCAGCGCCGGGGGGGCAGTACCTCAAGAGACCCAGTACTTC.

This clonotype was found a few times. This CDR3 reads CSAQLAMDTQYF. For the CDR3, the DNA is TGCAGTGCGCAGCTAGCGATGGATACGCAGTATTTT. The chain has TRBV20-1 and TRBJ2-3; weak D call: TRBD2 (6 bases). The CDR3 consists of 12 residues. The germline CDR1 and CDR2 sequences are DFQATT and SNEGSKA (reference sequence). V was shortened by 6 bases and J by 6 bases, with 13 bases between the two germline ends.